The count of the clone carrying this T cell receptor (beta chain) is one. What it binds is not known. Researchers divided each subset's genomic DNA evenly across several immunoSEQ plates. Profiling relied on immunoSEQ multiplex PCR, and the TCRdb table lists in-frame clones only, not all of them. The table includes approximately 840,000 clones, around 96% detected once. As defined, naive CD8 cells were CD45RO-negative and positively selected for CCR7, with terminally differentiated effector memory CD45RA+ cells excluded. This sample was included in a study of shared clonotypes between healthy human individuals. Points from the study as a whole: Memory subsets generally showed smaller estimated richness than naive subsets did. Naive CD4 clonotypes overlapped across a few donors at roughly 5.1%. The four-donor shared clonotypes exceeded non-shared clonotypes in generation probability, with non-shared ones scoring lower.

This CDR3 spans 16 amino acids. In germline, CDR1 is KGHSY, CDR2 FQNENV. Trimming removed 3 bases at V and 4 bases at J, with 18 bases between. The chain couples TRBV16 to TRBJ1-2; possibly TRBD1 for D (6 bases). The TCR was taken from a man aged 30 to 45 in good health. The source material was naive CD8+ T cells sorted from blood. Written as DNA, the CDR3 is TGTGCCAGCAGCCACAAACAACAGGGAGCCCTCTATGGCTACACCTTC. Protein product: CASSHKQQGALYGYTF.